This paragraph reports one TCR beta chain. The antigen remains undetermined. Measured with immunoSEQ multiplex PCR; TCRdb has only the in-frame clones, and not every one. The data hold about 32,000 clones, with just under 80% observed a single time. The entry originates in a study of STAT5B mutations in CD4+ large granular lymphocyte leukemia. Study-level background: Among healthy donors, a particular HLA allele went with more CDR3 'QG' motifs.

General observations from the study: Main leukemic clonotypes were patient-specific, but approximately 27% appeared at low frequency elsewhere. Patient CD4-sorted repertoires looked more clonal than healthy CD4+ repertoires, even without putative leukemic clones.

The TCR originated in a human donor in good health. Sequencing was carried out using CD4+ T cells from blood buffy coats.

The CDR3 nucleotides are TGTGCCTGGAGTGATGGGACGCAGGGAACTGAAGCTTTCTTT. As protein: CAWSDGTQGTEAFF. The gene calls are TRBV30 and TRBJ1-1, with D perhaps matching TRBD1 (5 bases). V lost 1 base and J lost 5, with 14 bases in between. CDR3 length equals 14 residues. The germline V gene encodes CDR1 GTSNPN and CDR2 SVGIG (reference sequence). Filled out from reference TRBV30 and TRBJ1-1, the complete variable domain reads SQTIHQWPATLVQPVGSPLSLECTVEGTSNPNLYWYRQAAGRGLQLLFYSVGIGQISSEVPQNLSASRPQDRQFILSSKKLLLSDSGFYLCAWSDGTQGTEAFFGQGTRLTVV.